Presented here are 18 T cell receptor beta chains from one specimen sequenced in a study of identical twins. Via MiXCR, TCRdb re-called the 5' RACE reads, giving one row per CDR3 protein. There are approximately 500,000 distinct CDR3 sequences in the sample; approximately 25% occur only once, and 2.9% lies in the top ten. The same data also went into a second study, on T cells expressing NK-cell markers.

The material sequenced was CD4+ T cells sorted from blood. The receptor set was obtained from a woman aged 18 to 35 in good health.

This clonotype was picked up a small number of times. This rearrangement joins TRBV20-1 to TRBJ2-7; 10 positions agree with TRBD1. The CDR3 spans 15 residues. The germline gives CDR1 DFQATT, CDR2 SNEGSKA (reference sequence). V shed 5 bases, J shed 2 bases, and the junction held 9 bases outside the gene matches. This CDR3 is CSAYRPDRGTYEQYF. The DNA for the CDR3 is TGCAGTGCTTACAGACCGGACAGGGGGACCTACGAGCAGTACTTC.

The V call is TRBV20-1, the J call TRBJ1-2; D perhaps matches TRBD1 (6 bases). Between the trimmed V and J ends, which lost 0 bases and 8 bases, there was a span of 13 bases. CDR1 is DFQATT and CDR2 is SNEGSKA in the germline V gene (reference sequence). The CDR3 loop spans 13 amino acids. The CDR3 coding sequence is TGCAGTGCTAGAGATGTGGGGGCTAGCGGCTACACCTTC. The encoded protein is CSARDVGASGYTF.

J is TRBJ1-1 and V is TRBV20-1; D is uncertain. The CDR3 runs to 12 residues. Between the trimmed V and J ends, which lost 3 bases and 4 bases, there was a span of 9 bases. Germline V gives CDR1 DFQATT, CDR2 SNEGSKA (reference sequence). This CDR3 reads CSASRSFTEAFF. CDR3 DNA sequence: TGCAGTGCTAGTAGGAGCTTCACTGAAGCTTTCTTT.

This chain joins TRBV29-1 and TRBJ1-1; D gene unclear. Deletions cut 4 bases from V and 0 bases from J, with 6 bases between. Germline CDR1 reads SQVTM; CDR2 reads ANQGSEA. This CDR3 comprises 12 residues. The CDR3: CSVVSVNTEAFF. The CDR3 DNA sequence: TGCAGCGTTGTCTCAGTGAACACTGAAGCTTTCTTT.

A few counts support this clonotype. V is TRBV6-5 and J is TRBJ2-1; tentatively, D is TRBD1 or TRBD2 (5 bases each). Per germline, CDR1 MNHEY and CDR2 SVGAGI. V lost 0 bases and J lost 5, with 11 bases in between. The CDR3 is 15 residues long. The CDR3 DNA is TGTGCCAGCAGTTACTCGGTGGGACCAAACAATGAGCAGTTCTTC. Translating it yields CASSYSVGPNNEQFF.

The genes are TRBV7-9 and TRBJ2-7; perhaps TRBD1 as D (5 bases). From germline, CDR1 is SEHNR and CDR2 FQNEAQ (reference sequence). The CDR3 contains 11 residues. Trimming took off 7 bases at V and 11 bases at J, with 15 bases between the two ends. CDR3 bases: TGTGCCAGCACCAGGGAACACGACAAGTACTTC. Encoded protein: CASTREHDKYF.

The CDR3 sequence: CASSFVSNEQFF. The CDR3 DNA reads as TGTGCCAGCAGCTTTGTGAGCAATGAGCAGTTCTTC. The rearrangement links TRBV7-9 to TRBJ2-1; D is ambiguous. Germline V gene lookup returns CDR1 SEHNR and CDR2 FQNEAQ (reference sequence). V shed 3 bases and J shed 6 bases, with 6 bases lying between them. The CDR3 is 12 amino acids.

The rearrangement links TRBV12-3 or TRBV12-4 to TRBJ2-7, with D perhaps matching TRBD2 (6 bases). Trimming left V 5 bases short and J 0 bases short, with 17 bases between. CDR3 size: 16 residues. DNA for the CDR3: TGTGCCAGCAGTGCCGGGGGTGGGACTGTCTCCTACGAGCAGTACTTC. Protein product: CASSAGGGTVSYEQYF.

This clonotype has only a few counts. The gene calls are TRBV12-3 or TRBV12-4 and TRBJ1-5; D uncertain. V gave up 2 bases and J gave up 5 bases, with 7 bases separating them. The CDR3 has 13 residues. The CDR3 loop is CASSLLSDQPQHF. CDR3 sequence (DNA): TGTGCCAGCAGTTTACTTTCGGATCAGCCCCAGCATTTT.

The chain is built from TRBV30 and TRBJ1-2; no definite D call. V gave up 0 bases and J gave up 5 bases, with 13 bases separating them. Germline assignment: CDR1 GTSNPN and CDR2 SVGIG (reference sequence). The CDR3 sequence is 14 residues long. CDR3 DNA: TGTGCCTGGAGTGTACGCAGAGAACTATATGGCTACACCTTC. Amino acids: CAWSVRRELYGYTF. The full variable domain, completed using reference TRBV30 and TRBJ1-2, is SQTIHQWPATLVQPVGSPLSLECTVEGTSNPNLYWYRQAAGRGLQLLFYSVGIGQISSEVPQNLSASRPQDRQFILSSKKLLLSDSGFYLCAWSVRRELYGYTFGSGTRLTVV.

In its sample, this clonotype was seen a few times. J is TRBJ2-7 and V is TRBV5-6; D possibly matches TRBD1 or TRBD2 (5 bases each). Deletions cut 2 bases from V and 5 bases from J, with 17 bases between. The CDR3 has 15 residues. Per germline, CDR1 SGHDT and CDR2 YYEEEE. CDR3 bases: TGTGCCAGCAGCTTCAGTGGGACCCATGAGAACGAGCAGTACTTC. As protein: CASSFSGTHENEQYF.

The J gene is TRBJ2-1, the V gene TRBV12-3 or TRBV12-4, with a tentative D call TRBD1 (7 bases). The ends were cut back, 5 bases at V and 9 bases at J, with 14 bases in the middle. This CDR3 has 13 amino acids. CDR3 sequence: CASSPGGTAEQFF. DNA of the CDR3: TGTGCCAGCAGTCCTGGGGGGACAGCTGAGCAGTTCTTC.

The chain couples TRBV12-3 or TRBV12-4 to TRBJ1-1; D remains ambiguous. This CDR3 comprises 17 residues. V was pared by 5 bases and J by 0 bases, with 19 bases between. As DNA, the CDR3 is TGTGCCAGCAGTCCGAGGTCCCCCGGAGGGTTGAACACTGAAGCTTTCTTT. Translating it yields CASSPRSPGGLNTEAFF.

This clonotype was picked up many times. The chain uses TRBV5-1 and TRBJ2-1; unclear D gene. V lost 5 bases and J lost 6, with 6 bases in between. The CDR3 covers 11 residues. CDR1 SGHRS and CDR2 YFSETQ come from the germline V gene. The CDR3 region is CASREGNEQFF. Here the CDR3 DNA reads TGCGCCAGCAGAGAAGGCAATGAGCAGTTCTTC.

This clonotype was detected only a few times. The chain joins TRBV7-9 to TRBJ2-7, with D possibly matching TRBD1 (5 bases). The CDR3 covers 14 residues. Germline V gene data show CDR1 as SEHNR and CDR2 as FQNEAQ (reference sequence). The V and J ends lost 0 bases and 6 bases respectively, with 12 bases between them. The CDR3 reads CASSLAQSGSEQYF. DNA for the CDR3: TGTGCCAGCAGCTTAGCGCAGTCAGGGTCCGAGCAGTACTTC.

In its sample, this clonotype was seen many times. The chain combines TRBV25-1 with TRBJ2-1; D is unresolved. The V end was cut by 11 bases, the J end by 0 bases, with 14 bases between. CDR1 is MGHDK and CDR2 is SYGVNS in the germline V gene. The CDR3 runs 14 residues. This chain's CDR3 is CASPLGSSYNEQFF. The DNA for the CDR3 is TGTGCCTCCCCCCTAGGAAGCTCCTACAATGAGCAGTTCTTC.

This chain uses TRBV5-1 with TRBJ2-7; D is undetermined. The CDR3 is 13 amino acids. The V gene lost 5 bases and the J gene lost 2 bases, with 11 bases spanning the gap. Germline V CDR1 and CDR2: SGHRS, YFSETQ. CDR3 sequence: CASSLQITYEQYF. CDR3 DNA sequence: TGCGCCAGCAGTCTACAGATTACCTACGAGCAGTACTTC.

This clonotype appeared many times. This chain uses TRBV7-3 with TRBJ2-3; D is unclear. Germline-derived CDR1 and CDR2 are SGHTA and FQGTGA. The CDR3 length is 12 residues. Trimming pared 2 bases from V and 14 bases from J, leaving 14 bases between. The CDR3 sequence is CASSLRPELLYF. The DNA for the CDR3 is TGTGCCAGCAGCTTACGTCCCGAGCTATTGTATTTT.